What follows are 18 T cell receptor beta chains derived from one specimen sequenced in a study of blood T cells in healthy people across ages. A second roughly 6 to 12 cycle PCR used barcoded and J-beta primers. TCRdb itself ran the 5' RACE reads through MiXCR, one entry per CDR3 protein. This table has roughly 830,000 distinct CDR3 sequences, approximately 65% appearing once. The sample consisted of blood. These receptors all stem from a man aged 30-40 years in good health.

The rearrangement joins TRBV6-2 or TRBV6-3 to TRBJ2-2; D is perhaps TRBD1 (6 bases). The V end lost 8 bases, the J end lost 7 bases, and 17 bases lay between the germline ends. Germline CDR1 and CDR2: MNHEY and SVGEGT. The CDR3 loop spans 14 amino acids. This CDR3 reads CASGYREYSGELFF. The CDR3 DNA sequence: TGTGCCAGCGGGTACAGGGAGTATAGCGGGGAGCTGTTTTTT.

V is TRBV11-2 and J is TRBJ1-1; 9 bases map to TRBD1. This CDR3 has 14 amino acids. Germline CDR1 SGHAT, CDR2 FQNNGV. Unmatched junction bases numbered 6, after V lost 5 bases and J lost 5 bases. CDR3 region: CASSGQGWHTEAFF. DNA for the CDR3: TGTGCCAGCAGCGGACAGGGGTGGCATACTGAAGCTTTCTTT.

In its sample, this clonotype was seen a few times. The chain couples TRBV7-2 to TRBJ2-5, with D perhaps TRBD2 (5 bases). The CDR3 runs 16 residues. The germline V gene encodes CDR1 SGHTA and CDR2 FQGNSA. V dropped 2 bases and J dropped 5 bases, with 18 bases sitting between them. CDR3 region: CASSLPNGVTGETQYF. DNA of the CDR3: TGTGCCAGCAGCTTACCAAACGGGGTAACCGGGGAGACCCAGTACTTC. Using reference TRBV7-2 and TRBJ2-5 for the parts outside the CDR3, the full variable domain is GAGVSQSPSNKVTEKGKDVELRCDPISGHTALYWYRQSLGQGLEFLIYFQGNSAPDKSGLPSDRFSAERTGGSVSTLTIQRTQQEDSAVYLCASSLPNGVTGETQYFGPGTRLLVL.

The chain is built from TRBV7-2 and TRBJ2-3; unclear D gene. The germline CDR1 and CDR2 sequences are SGHTA and FQGNSA. The CDR3 is 12 amino acids. V was trimmed by 4 bases and J by 2 bases, leaving 4 bases between them. CDR3 in amino acids: CASSYNTDTQYF. The DNA of the CDR3 is TGTGCCAGCAGCTACAACACAGATACGCAGTATTTT.

CDR3 sequence reads: CASSQASGGAAYEQYF. Written as DNA, the CDR3 is TGCGCCAGCAGCCAAGCTAGCGGGGGGGCCGCCTACGAGCAGTACTTC. The V gene is TRBV4-1, the J gene TRBJ2-7; 12 bases are shared with TRBD2. V dropped 1 base and J dropped 2; count of bases not matched to a gene: 3. Germline CDR1 and CDR2: MGHRA and YSYEKL. The length of the CDR3 is 16 residues.

This sequence joins TRBV4-2 and TRBJ2-1; D unresolved. Looked up from germline, CDR1 is LGHNA and CDR2 is YNFKEQ. This CDR3 has 13 residues. Trimming removed 1 base at V and 5 bases at J, with 6 bases between. The CDR3 is CASSQGTHNEQFF. In DNA form, the CDR3 reads TGTGCCAGCAGCCAAGGAACCCACAATGAGCAGTTCTTC.

The chain links TRBV7-2 to TRBJ2-6; D perhaps matches TRBD1 (6 bases). Germline CDR1 and CDR2: SGHTA and FQGNSA. The CDR3 spans 16 residues. Trimming shortened V by 9 bases and J by 7 bases, and 22 bases separated the two germline ends. DNA for the CDR3: TGTGCCAGTGTGGATGGACAGACTTTAGTAGCCAACGTCCTGACTTTC. Its protein is CASVDGQTLVANVLTF.

The rearrangement joins TRBV7-8 to TRBJ1-2; D is ambiguous. The CDR3 is 16 residues long. Germline V gives CDR1 SGHVS, CDR2 FQNEAQ. V lost 1 base and J lost 5, with 17 bases in between. The CDR3 sequence is CASSLVGSSLGYGYTF. In nucleotides, the CDR3 is TGTGCCAGCAGCTTAGTAGGCTCCTCCCTGGGGTATGGCTACACCTTC. Variable domain in full (rest from reference TRBV7-8 and TRBJ1-2): GAGVSQSPRYKVAKRGQDVALRCDPISGHVSLFWYQQALGQGPEFLTYFQNEAQLDKSGLPSDRFFAERPEGSVSTLKIQRTQQEDSAVYLCASSLVGSSLGYGYTFGSGTRLTVV.

This clonotype turned up a few times. V and J are TRBV7-9 and TRBJ1-2, with D unclear. CDR1 and CDR2 from the germline V gene are SEHNR and FQNEAQ (reference sequence). With 0 bases removed from V and 8 bases from J, the gap between germline ends came to 10 bases. This CDR3 has 13 residues. Here the CDR3 DNA reads TGTGCCAGCAGCTTAGCCCGGACCACAGGCTACACCTTC. It is translated as CASSLARTTGYTF.

The chain employs TRBV27 and TRBJ2-3, with D perhaps matching TRBD1 or TRBD2 (5 bases each). Germline assignment: CDR1 MNHEY and CDR2 SMNVEV (reference sequence). The CDR3 runs to 13 residues. V was trimmed by 1 base and J by 7 bases, leaving 9 bases between them. DNA for the CDR3: TGTGCCAGCAGTTTATTCTGGGGGAATACGCAGTATTTT. Translating it yields CASSLFWGNTQYF.

This clonotype was observed a single time. V is TRBV3-1 and J is TRBJ1-1; possible D gene TRBD1, 5 bases. CDR3 size: 18 residues. V lost 4 bases and J 4 bases, leaving 25 bases between the germline ends. Looked up from germline, CDR1 is LGHDT and CDR2 is YNNKEL (reference sequence). Here the CDR3 reads CASSPLSVLAGGGTEAFF. In nucleotides, the CDR3 is TGTGCCAGCAGCCCCCTTTCGGTGCTTGCTGGGGGGGGCACTGAAGCTTTCTTT.

This clonotype is a singleton in its sample. The chain links TRBV25-1 to TRBJ1-4; 9 positions match TRBD1. CDR3 length: 14 amino acids. Per germline, CDR1 MGHDK and CDR2 SYGVNS. V lost 7 bases, J lost 2 bases, and 2 bases stayed unmatched. CDR3 residues: CASNTGGTNEKLFF. CDR3 bases: TGTGCCAGCAACACAGGGGGCACTAATGAAAAACTGTTTTTT.

This clonotype occurred a few times. The gene calls are TRBV9 and TRBJ2-1; 9 nucleotides line up with TRBD2. The ends lost 0 bases at V and 8 bases at J; junction bases unmatched: 9. Per germline, CDR1 SGDLS and CDR2 YYNGEE. This CDR3 contains 16 residues. CDR3 DNA: TGTGCCAGCAGCGTAGTGGCGGGGGGGCACCTAGATGAGCAGTTCTTC. This sequence encodes CASSVVAGGHLDEQFF.

The chain carries TRBV27 and TRBJ1-5; D is ambiguous. The V and J ends lost 3 bases and 5 bases respectively, with 8 bases between them. The V gene's germline CDR1 is MNHEY and CDR2 SMNVEV (reference sequence). This CDR3 has 13 amino acids. CDR3 in amino acids: CASSFVPYQPQHF. The DNA for the CDR3 is TGTGCCAGCAGTTTTGTACCTTATCAGCCCCAGCATTTT.

This sequence joins TRBV15 and TRBJ2-4; 8 bases are a match to TRBD2. The assigned J gene may be wrong: the sequence end matches TRBJ2-5 better. This CDR3 is 15 amino acids long. The germline CDR1 and CDR2 sequences are LNHNV and YYDKDF (reference sequence). The CDR3 sequence is CATSSSGTRRETQYF. CDR3 nucleotide sequence: TGTGCCACCAGCAGTTCGGGGACTAGAAGAGAGACCCAGTACTTC.

This clonotype has just one count. This sequence joins TRBV20-1 and TRBJ2-7, with TRBD1 identical over 7 bases. Germline trimming cut 5 bases from V and 0 bases from J; bases unmatched to any gene: 4. Germline assignment: CDR1 DFQATT and CDR2 SNEGSKA (reference sequence). The CDR3 covers 13 residues. CDR3 residues: CSAATGDSYEQYF. The CDR3 DNA sequence: TGCAGTGCTGCCACAGGGGACTCCTACGAGCAGTACTTC.

This clonotype was seen just once. This sequence joins TRBV6-2 or TRBV6-3 and TRBJ2-2, with TRBD2 as a possible D gene (6 bases). Trimming shortened V by 3 bases and J by 5 bases, and 28 bases separated the two germline ends. CDR1 is MNHEY and CDR2 is SVGEGT in the germline V gene. CDR3 length equals 20 residues. The CDR3 bases are TGTGCCAGCAGTTATTCTACCTGGGTAGGGAGGTCAGGTTGGACCGGGGAGCTGTTTTTT. It is translated as CASSYSTWVGRSGWTGELFF.

This clonotype was seen repeatedly, ten times or more. This chain uses TRBV6-1 with TRBJ2-5, with 7 bases aligning to TRBD1. This CDR3 contains 14 residues. Trimming took 9 bases from V and 11 from J; bases not matched to a gene: 18. Per germline, CDR1 MNHNS and CDR2 SASEGT. This CDR3 reads CASRRADRVNEQYF. The CDR3 DNA reads TGTGCCAGTCGTCGAGCTGACAGGGTGAATGAGCAGTACTTC.